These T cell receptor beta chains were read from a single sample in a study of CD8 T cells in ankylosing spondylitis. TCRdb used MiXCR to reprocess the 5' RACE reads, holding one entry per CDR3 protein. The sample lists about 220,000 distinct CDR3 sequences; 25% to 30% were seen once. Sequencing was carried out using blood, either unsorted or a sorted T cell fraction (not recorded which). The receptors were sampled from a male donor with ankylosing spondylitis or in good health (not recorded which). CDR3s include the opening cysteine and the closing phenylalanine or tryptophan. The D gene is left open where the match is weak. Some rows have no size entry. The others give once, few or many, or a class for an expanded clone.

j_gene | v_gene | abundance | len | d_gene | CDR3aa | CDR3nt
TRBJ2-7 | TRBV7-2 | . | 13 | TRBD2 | CASRQTSGYEQYF | TGTGCCAGCAGGCAGACTAGCGGTTACGAGCAGTACTTC
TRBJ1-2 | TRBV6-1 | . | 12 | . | CAGSRAVYGYTF | TGTGCCGGTTCTCGGGCAGTATATGGCTACACCTTC
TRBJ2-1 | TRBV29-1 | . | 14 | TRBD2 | CSVEVSLAGAEQFF | TGCAGCGTTGAAGTAAGCCTAGCGGGAGCTGAGCAGTTCTTC
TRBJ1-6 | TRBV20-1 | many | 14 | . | CSAHPGLDNSPLHF | TGCAGTGCTCACCCGGGATTAGATAATTCACCCCTCCACTTT
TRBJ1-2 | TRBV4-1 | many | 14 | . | CASSQDLQATLRTF | TGCGCCAGCAGCCAAGATTTGCAGGCCACCTTACGCACCTTC
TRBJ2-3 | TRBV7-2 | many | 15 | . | CASSLSGTATDTQYF | TGTGCCAGCAGCCTCTCCGGGACTGCTACAGATACGCAGTATTTT
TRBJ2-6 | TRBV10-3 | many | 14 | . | CASATSSGANVLTF | TGTGCCAGCGCAACCAGCTCTGGGGCCAACGTCCTGACTTTC
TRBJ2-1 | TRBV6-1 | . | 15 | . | CASSDRSVTYNEQFF | TGTGCCAGCAGTGATCGGTCAGTGACTTACAATGAGCAGTTCTTC
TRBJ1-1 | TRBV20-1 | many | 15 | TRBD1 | CSAPAGGAVRAEAFF | TGCAGTGCGCCTGCAGGGGGCGCAGTTCGGGCCGAAGCTTTCTTT
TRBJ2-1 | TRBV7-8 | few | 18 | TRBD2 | CASSLEGLVWSSYNEQFF | TGTGCCAGCAGCTTAGAGGGACTAGTCTGGAGCTCCTACAATGAGCAGTTCTTC
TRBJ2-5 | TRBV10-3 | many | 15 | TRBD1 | CAISESRDRAETQYF | TGTGCCATCAGTGAGTCAAGGGACAGGGCGGAGACCCAGTACTTC
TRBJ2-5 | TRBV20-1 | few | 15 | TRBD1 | CSARTGTGRSGTQYF | TGCAGTGCTAGGACCGGGACAGGGCGGTCAGGGACCCAGTACTTC
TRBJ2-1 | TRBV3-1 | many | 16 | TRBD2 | CASSQDSSGRAVEQFF | TGTGCCAGCAGCCAAGATTCAAGCGGGAGGGCGGTTGAGCAGTTCTTC
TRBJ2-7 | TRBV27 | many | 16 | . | CASSLQLDSSGYEQYF | TGTGCCAGCAGTTTACAGCTGGACAGTTCGGGCTACGAGCAGTACTTC
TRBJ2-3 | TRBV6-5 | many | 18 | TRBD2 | CASSYSETSGRVSDTQYF | TGTGCCAGCAGTTACTCCGAGACTAGCGGGAGAGTCTCAGATACGCAGTATTTT
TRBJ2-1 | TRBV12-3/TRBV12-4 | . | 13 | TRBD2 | CASSLGTSESQFF | TGTGCCAGCAGTTTGGGGACTAGCGAATCCCAGTTCTTC
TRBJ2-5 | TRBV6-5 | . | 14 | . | CASSFGFPIETQYF | TGTGCCAGCAGTTTCGGATTTCCCATAGAGACCCAGTACTTC
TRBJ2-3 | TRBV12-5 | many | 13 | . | CASGLRGADTQYF | TGTGCTAGTGGTTTAAGGGGAGCAGATACGCAGTATTTT
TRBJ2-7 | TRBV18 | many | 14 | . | CASSPKGPAGEQYF | TGTGCCAGCTCACCGAAGGGTCCTGCGGGCGAGCAGTACTTC
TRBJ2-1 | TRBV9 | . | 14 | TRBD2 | CASTAGEASHEQFF | TGTGCCAGCACCGCGGGAGAAGCTTCCCATGAGCAGTTCTTC
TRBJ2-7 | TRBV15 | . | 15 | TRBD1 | CATSSKSGQSYEQYF | TGTGCCACCAGCAGCAAATCGGGACAGTCCTACGAGCAGTACTTC
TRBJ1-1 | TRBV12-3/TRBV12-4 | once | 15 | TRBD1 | CASSFRQGGTTEAFF | TGTGCCAGCAGTTTTAGGCAGGGGGGGACCACTGAAGCTTTCTTT
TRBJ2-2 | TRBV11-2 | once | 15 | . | CASSLVVLNTGELFF | TGTGCCAGCAGCTTAGTGGTCCTGAACACCGGGGAGCTGTTTTTT
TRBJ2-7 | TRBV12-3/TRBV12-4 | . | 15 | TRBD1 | CASSSGTGVTGEQYF | TGTGCCAGCAGCTCCGGGACAGGGGTGACGGGAGAGCAGTACTTC
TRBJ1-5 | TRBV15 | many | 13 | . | CATSRDGRPAQHF | TGTGCCACCAGCAGAGATGGGAGGCCAGCCCAGCATTTT
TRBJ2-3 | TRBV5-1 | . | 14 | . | CASSATAGIDTQYF | TGCGCCAGCAGTGCGACAGCGGGCATAGATACGCAGTATTTT
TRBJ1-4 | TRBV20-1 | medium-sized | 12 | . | CSAPATNEKLFF | TGCAGTGCCCCAGCAACTAATGAAAAACTGTTTTTT
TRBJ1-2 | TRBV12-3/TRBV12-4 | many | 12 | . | CASRETIGGYTF | TGTGCCAGCAGAGAAACCATCGGTGGCTACACCTTC
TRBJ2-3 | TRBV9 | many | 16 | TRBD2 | CASSVGAAGAGDTQYF | TGTGCCAGCAGCGTAGGCGCAGCGGGAGCTGGAGATACGCAGTATTTT
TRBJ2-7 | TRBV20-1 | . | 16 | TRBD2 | CSARAATSGRKNEQYF | TGCAGTGCTAGAGCGGCGACTAGCGGGAGGAAAAACGAGCAGTACTTC
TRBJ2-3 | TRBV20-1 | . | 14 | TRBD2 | CSGAKAGSTDTQYF | TGCAGTGGAGCAAAAGCGGGATCCACAGATACGCAGTATTTT
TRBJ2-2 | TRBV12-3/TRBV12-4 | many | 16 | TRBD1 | CASIQGDRLNTGELFF | TGTGCCAGCATCCAGGGGGACAGACTAAACACCGGGGAGCTGTTTTTT
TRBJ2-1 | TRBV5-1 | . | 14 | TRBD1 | CASSLGGTGNEQFF | TGCGCCAGCAGCTTAGGCGGGACAGGCAATGAGCAGTTCTTC
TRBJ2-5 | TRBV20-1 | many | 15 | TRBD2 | CSARQGTSGGETQYF | TGCAGTGCTAGACAAGGGACTAGCGGGGGAGAGACCCAGTACTTC
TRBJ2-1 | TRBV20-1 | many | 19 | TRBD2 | CSARAIKGLAGGAYNEQFF | TGCAGTGCTAGAGCGATAAAGGGACTAGCGGGAGGGGCCTACAATGAGCAGTTCTTC
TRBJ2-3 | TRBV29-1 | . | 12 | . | CSVGQHSDTQYF | TGCAGCGTTGGACAGCATTCAGATACGCAGTATTTT
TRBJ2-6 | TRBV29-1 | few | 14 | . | CSAVEGSGANVLTF | TGCAGCGCCGTTGAGGGTTCTGGGGCCAACGTCCTGACTTTC
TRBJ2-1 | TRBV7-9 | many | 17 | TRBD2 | CASSPPGLAGRGNEQFF | TGTGCCAGCAGTCCCCCCGGGCTAGCGGGAAGGGGTAATGAGCAGTTCTTC
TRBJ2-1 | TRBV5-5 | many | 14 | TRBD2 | CASLGRAGHNEQFF | TGTGCCAGCCTCGGGAGGGCCGGGCACAATGAGCAGTTCTTC
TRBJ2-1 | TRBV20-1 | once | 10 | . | CSARQETQFF | TGCAGTGCACGTCAAGAGACCCAGTTCTTC
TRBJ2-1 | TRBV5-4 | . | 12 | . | CASSLDNNEQFF | TGTGCCAGCAGCTTGGATAACAATGAGCAGTTCTTC
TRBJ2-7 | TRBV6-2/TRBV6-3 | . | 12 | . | CASGGATYEQYF | TGTGCCAGCGGCGGCGCCACCTACGAGCAGTACTTC
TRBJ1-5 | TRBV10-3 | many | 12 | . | CSVRGERQPQHF | TGTTCCGTCCGGGGGGAGCGTCAGCCCCAGCATTTT
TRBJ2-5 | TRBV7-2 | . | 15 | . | CASSYGGQDVETQYF | TGTGCCAGCAGCTACGGAGGCCAGGATGTGGAGACCCAGTACTTC
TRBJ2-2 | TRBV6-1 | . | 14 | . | CASTPGRNTGELFF | TGTGCCAGCACCCCGGGAAGGAACACCGGGGAGCTGTTTTTT
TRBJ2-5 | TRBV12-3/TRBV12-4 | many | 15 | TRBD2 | CASSLIAGGQETQYF | TGTGCCAGCAGTTTAATAGCGGGAGGCCAAGAGACCCAGTACTTC